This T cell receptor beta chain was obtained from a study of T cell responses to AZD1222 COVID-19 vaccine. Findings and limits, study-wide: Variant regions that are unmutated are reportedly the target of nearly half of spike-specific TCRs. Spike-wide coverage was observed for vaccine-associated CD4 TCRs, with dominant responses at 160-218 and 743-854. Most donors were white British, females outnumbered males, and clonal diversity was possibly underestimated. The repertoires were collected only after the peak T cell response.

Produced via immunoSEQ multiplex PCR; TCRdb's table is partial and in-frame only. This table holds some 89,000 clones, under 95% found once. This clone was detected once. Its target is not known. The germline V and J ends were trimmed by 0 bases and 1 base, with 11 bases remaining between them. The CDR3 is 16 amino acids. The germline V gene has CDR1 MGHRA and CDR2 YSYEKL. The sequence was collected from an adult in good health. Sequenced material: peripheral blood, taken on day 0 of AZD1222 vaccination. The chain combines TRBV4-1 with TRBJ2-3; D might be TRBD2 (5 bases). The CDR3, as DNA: TGCGCCAGCAGCCAAGACAGCGGCTACCGCACAGATACGCAGTATTTT. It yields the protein CASSQDSGYRTDTQYF.